Below are 24 T cell receptor beta chains sequenced from a single sample in a study of OX40 agonist ivuxolimab in advanced cancers. TCRdb's copy holds only in-frame clones and misses some; the assay was immunoSEQ multiplex PCR. In the table there are around 84,000 clones, about 90% of which are singletons. Sequenced material: CD4+ or CD8+ T cells sorted from blood, taken in a trial of the OX40 agonist ivuxolimab. The origin of the receptors is an adult with an advanced solid tumor such as melanoma, head and neck, liver or kidney cancer.

V and J are TRBV7-2 and TRBJ2-7; D is unclear. With 1 base removed from V and 0 bases from J, the gap between germline ends came to 7 bases. CDR3 length: 14 residues. CDR1 and CDR2 from the germline V gene are SGHTA and FQGNSA. CDR3 residues: CASSLGLSSYEQYF. The CDR3 region has the DNA TGTGCCAGCAGCTTAGGACTCAGCTCCTACGAGCAGTACTTC.

This clone occurred a few times. V gene TRBV7-9 combines with J gene TRBJ1-2; D is uncertain. CDR3 length equals 15 residues. Germline V lookup: CDR1 SEHNR, CDR2 FQNEAQ (reference sequence). V was pared by 0 bases and J by 7 bases, with 15 bases between. The CDR3 sequence is CASSLARTNGGGYTF. The CDR3, as DNA: TGTGCCAGCAGCTTAGCTAGGACCAATGGTGGTGGCTACACCTTC.

The V call is TRBV7-2, the J call TRBJ1-1; possible D gene TRBD1, 5 bases. V was trimmed by 2 bases and J by 1 base, leaving 14 bases between them. The CDR3 extends over 16 amino acids. Germline V gene lookup returns CDR1 SGHTA and CDR2 FQGNSA. The CDR3 sequence is CASSLRDRGGNTEAFF. Written as DNA, the CDR3 is TGTGCCAGCAGCTTACGGGATCGCGGGGGGAACACTGAAGCTTTCTTT.

This rearrangement joins TRBV6-5 to TRBJ2-7; 10 bases are a match to TRBD1. The germline V gene encodes CDR1 MNHEY and CDR2 SVGAGI. V lost 4 bases and J lost 3; bases outside the gene matches: 6. This CDR3 spans 15 amino acids. CDR3 DNA sequence: TGTGCCAGCAGTTCAACCAGGACAGGGGGCTACGAGCAGTACTTC. This sequence encodes CASSSTRTGGYEQYF.

This sequence joins TRBV28 and TRBJ1-2, with a possible D match to TRBD1 (5 bases). CDR1 and CDR2 from the germline V gene are MDHEN and SYDVKM. Trimming pared 8 bases from V and 8 bases from J, leaving 21 bases between. The CDR3 has 14 amino acids. The CDR3: CASYPPGQERGYTF. CDR3 nucleotides: TGTGCCAGCTATCCGCCAGGGCAGGAGCGAGGCTACACCTTC.

The CDR3 is CASSPLAGGEQFF. CDR3 coding DNA: TGCGCCAGCAGCCCACTAGCGGGAGGAGAGCAGTTCTTC. The gene calls are TRBV4-3 and TRBJ2-1; 12 bases map to TRBD2. The CDR3 extends over 13 amino acids. The germline V gene encodes CDR1 LGHNA and CDR2 YSLEER. V lost 4 bases and J lost 10; bases outside the gene matches: 2.

CDR3 DNA sequence: TGTGCCAGCAGTCACACTAGCGGGAGATACAATGAGCAGTTCTTC. Translating it yields CASSHTSGRYNEQFF. The genes are TRBV11-1 and TRBJ2-1; 11 nucleotides line up with TRBD2. Germline V gives CDR1 SGHAT, CDR2 FQDESV (reference sequence). Unmatched junction bases numbered 5, after V lost 6 bases and J lost 4 bases. This CDR3 has 15 residues.

The V and J genes are TRBV7-2 and TRBJ1-1, with 11 bases identical to TRBD1. Trimming cost V 3 bases and J 10 bases; bases outside gene matches: 16. The CDR3 spans 17 residues. CDR1 and CDR2 (germline): SGHTA, FQGNSA. CDR3 region: CASSFGSSGQGVYGAFF. CDR3 in DNA: TGTGCCAGCAGCTTTGGCTCTTCGGGACAGGGGGTGTACGGAGCTTTCTTT. Full variable domain (missing parts from reference TRBV7-2 and TRBJ1-1): GAGVSQSPSNKVTEKGKDVELRCDPISGHTALYWYRQSLGQGLEFLIYFQGNSAPDKSGLPSDRFSAERTGGSVSTLTIQRTQQEDSAVYLCASSFGSSGQGVYGAFFGQGTRLTVV.

This chain uses TRBV5-1 with TRBJ2-7; 14 nucleotides match TRBD2. Germline V gene sequence: CDR1 SGHRS, CDR2 YFSETQ. This CDR3 is built from 17 residues. Germline trimming cut 4 bases from V and 5 bases from J; bases unmatched to any gene: 11. The CDR3 sequence: CASSTQRTSGRIDEQYF. The DNA for the CDR3 is TGCGCCAGCAGCACGCAACGGACTAGCGGGAGGATCGACGAGCAGTACTTC. Using reference TRBV5-1 and TRBJ2-7 for the parts outside the CDR3, the full variable domain is KAGVTQTPRYLIKTRGQQVTLSCSPISGHRSVSWYQQTPGQGLQFLFEYFSETQRNKGNFPGRFSGRQFSNSRSEMNVSTLELGDSALYLCASSTQRTSGRIDEQYFGPGTRLTVT.

The chain is built from TRBV27 and TRBJ1-6; D is unclear. The ends were cut back, 2 bases at V and 5 bases at J, with 7 bases in the middle. The CDR3 extends over 14 amino acids. Germline CDR1 is MNHEY and CDR2 is SMNVEV (reference sequence). The CDR3 sequence: CASSLLRDNSPLHF. The CDR3 DNA follows: TGTGCCAGCAGTTTACTACGAGATAATTCACCCCTCCACTTT.

J is TRBJ2-3 and V is TRBV15; D gene uncertain. Germline V CDR1 and CDR2: LNHNV, YYDKDF (reference sequence). V gave up 2 bases and J gave up 2 bases, with 14 bases separating them. This CDR3 comprises 16 residues. DNA of the CDR3: TGTGCCACCAGCAGACTTTTGGGCGGTCCCACAGATACGCAGTATTTT. This translates into CATSRLLGGPTDTQYF.

This sequence joins TRBV12-5 and TRBJ2-2, with D perhaps TRBD1 or TRBD2 (5 bases each). V was pared by 8 bases and J by 5 bases, with 12 bases between. The CDR3 has 13 residues. CDR1 and CDR2 (germline): LGHNT, FRNRAP. The CDR3 DNA sequence: TGTGCTAGTTCCGGGGCCGTGACCGGGGAGCTGTTTTTT. Protein: CASSGAVTGELFF.

The V and J genes are TRBV18 and TRBJ1-1; a weak D match, TRBD1 (5 bases). The germline V and J ends were trimmed by 3 bases and 3 bases, with 11 bases remaining between them. This CDR3 comprises 14 residues. CDR1 KGHSH and CDR2 LQKENI come from the germline V gene. The DNA of the CDR3 is TGTGCCAGCTCACCTCAGGGCATGCACACTGAAGCTTTCTTT. Protein product: CASSPQGMHTEAFF.

The rearrangement links TRBV28 to TRBJ2-7; perhaps TRBD1 as D (5 bases). This CDR3 spans 14 amino acids. V was shortened by 6 bases and J by 2 bases, with 14 bases between the two germline ends. CDR1 is MDHEN and CDR2 is SYDVKM in the germline V gene. CDR3: CASSGGREPYEQYF. The CDR3 DNA is TGTGCCAGCAGCGGCGGCAGGGAACCCTACGAGCAGTACTTC.

The chain combines TRBV9 with TRBJ2-3; D possibly matches TRBD1 or TRBD2 (5 bases each). V lost 4 bases, J lost 6 bases, and 18 bases lay in between. The CDR3 contains 15 residues. CDR1 is SGDLS and CDR2 is YYNGEE in the germline V gene. The CDR3 sequence: CASSPPEGPYDTQYF. The CDR3 nucleotides read TGTGCCAGCAGCCCCCCCGAGGGACCATATGATACGCAGTATTTT.

The V call is TRBV29-1, the J call TRBJ2-7; D is possibly TRBD1 (5 bases). Germline CDR1 is SQVTM and CDR2 is ANQGSEA. V was trimmed by 1 base and J by 11 bases, leaving 12 bases between them. This CDR3 contains 11 residues. CDR3 nucleotide sequence: TGCAGCGTTGAAGTTTCCAGGGTAAAGTACTTC. It yields the protein CSVEVSRVKYF.

The CDR3 DNA is TGTGCCAGCAGCCCTCCTATACGGACTAGCAAGAACAATGAGCAGTTCTTC. Translation: CASSPPIRTSKNNEQFF. The chain is built from TRBV7-2 and TRBJ2-1; 8 bases match TRBD2. CDR1 is SGHTA and CDR2 is FQGNSA in the germline V gene. Losses at the gene ends were 5 bases for V and 5 bases for J; bases not matched to a gene: 14. The CDR3 loop spans 17 amino acids.

The chain uses TRBV4-2 and TRBJ2-3; the match to TRBD2 covers 10 bases. With V trimmed by 0 bases and J by 1 base, 7 bases remained unmatched. CDR3 size: 18 residues. Germline V gene lookup returns CDR1 LGHNA and CDR2 YNFKEQ. The CDR3 coding sequence is TGTGCCAGCAGCCAAGAGGTACTCGGGACTAGCGGCACAGATACGCAGTATTTT. Translation: CASSQEVLGTSGTDTQYF.

The rearrangement joins TRBV18 to TRBJ1-3, with TRBD1 matching 8 bases. This CDR3 is built from 13 residues. Germline CDR1 is KGHSH and CDR2 is LQKENI. Trimming took 6 bases from V and 4 from J; bases not matched to a gene: 2. CDR3 loop: CASSTGEGNTIYF. Here the CDR3 DNA reads TGTGCCAGCTCGACAGGGGAAGGAAACACCATATATTTT. The whole variable domain, filled in from reference TRBV18 and TRBJ1-3, reads NAGVMQNPRHLVRRRGQEARLRCSPMKGHSHVYWYRQLPEEGLKFMVYLQKENIIDESGMPKERFSAEFPKEGPSILRIQQVVRGDSAAYFCASSTGEGNTIYFGEGSWLTVV.

This clone was counted a single time. This chain connects TRBV7-3 to TRBJ2-3, with D unresolved. Germline V lookup: CDR1 SGHTA, CDR2 FQGTGA. The CDR3 covers 14 residues. V lost 5 bases, J lost 2 bases, and 11 bases lay in between. The CDR3 sequence is CASSPEPVTDTQYF. For the CDR3, the DNA is TGTGCCAGCAGCCCCGAACCGGTCACAGATACGCAGTATTTT.

The rearrangement uses TRBV30 and TRBJ1-5; 9 nucleotides line up with TRBD1. Germline V gene lookup returns CDR1 GTSNPN and CDR2 SVGIG (reference sequence). The J segment lost 7 bases and the V segment lost 0 bases, leaving 7 bases of the junction unmatched. The CDR3 totals 15 residues. As DNA, the CDR3 is TGTGCCTGGAGTGTATGGACAGGGGCAGGGCAGCCCCAGCATTTT. Translation gives CAWSVWTGAGQPQHF.

This chain connects TRBV25-1 to TRBJ2-3, with 13 bases fitting TRBD2. The germline V gene has CDR1 MGHDK and CDR2 SYGVNS. CDR3 size: 13 residues. V gave up 8 bases and J gave up 9 bases; unmatched junction bases: 5. CDR3 nucleotides: TGTGCCAGCGAACTAGCGGGAGGGCACACGCAGTATTTT. Protein: CASELAGGHTQYF.

The rearrangement links TRBV7-9 to TRBJ1-2; 8 nucleotides agree with TRBD1. The ends lost 6 bases at V and 6 bases at J; junction bases unmatched: 9. The CDR3 consists of 14 residues. Germline loops: CDR1 SEHNR, CDR2 FQNEAQ (reference sequence). The CDR3 nucleotides are TGTGCCAGCAGAAGAACAGGGGGAGTTGATGGCTACACCTTC. Its translation is CASRRTGGVDGYTF.

Written as DNA, the CDR3 is TGTGCCTGGAGTCCCGTTAGGGGCTACACCTTC. Residues: CAWSPVRGYTF. The chain is built from TRBV30 and TRBJ1-2; D is uncertain. The CDR3 sequence is 11 residues long. V was clipped by 2 bases and J by 8 bases, with 9 bases between them. Germline-derived CDR1 and CDR2 are GTSNPN and SVGIG (reference sequence).